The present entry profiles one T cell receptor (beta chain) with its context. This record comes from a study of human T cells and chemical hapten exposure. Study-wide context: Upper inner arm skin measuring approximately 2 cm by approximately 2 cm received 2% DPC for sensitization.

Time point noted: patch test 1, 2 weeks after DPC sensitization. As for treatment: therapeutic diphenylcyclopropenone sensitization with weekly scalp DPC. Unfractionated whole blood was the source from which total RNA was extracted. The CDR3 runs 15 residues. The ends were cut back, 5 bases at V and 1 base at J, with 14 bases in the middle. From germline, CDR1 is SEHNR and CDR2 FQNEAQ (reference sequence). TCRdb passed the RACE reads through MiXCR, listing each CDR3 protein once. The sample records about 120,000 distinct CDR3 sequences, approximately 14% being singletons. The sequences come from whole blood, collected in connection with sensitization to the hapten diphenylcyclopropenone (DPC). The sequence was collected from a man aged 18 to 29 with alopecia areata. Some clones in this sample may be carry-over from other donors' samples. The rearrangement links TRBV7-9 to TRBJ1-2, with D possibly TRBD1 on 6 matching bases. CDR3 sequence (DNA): TGTGCCAGCAGCCAATGGGACACCGATAACTATGGCTACACCTTC. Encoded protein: CASSQWDTDNYGYTF.